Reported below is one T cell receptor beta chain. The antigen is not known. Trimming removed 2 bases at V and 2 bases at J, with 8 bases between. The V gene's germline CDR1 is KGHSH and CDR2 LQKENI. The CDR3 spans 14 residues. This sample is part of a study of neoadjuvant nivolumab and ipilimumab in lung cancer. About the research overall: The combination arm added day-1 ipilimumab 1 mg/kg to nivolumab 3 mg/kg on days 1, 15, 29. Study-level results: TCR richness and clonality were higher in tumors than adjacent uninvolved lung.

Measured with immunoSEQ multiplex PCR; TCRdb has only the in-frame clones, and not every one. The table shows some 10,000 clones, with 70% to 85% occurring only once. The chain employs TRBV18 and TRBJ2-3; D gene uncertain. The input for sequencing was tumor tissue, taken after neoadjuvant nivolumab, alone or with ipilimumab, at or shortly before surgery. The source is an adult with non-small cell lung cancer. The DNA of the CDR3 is TGTGCCAGCTCACCAACGCAGTCCACAGATACGCAGTATTTT. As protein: CASSPTQSTDTQYF.